The next 18 T cell receptor beta chains were all read from a single sample in a study of cytotoxic CD8 clonotypes in ibrutinib-treated CLL. Method: immunoSEQ multiplex PCR; TCRdb's copy keeps in-frame clones and lacks some. The sample yields more than 200,000 clones, less than 75% seen once. The sample here was PBMCs, taken after 24 months of ibrutinib treatment. Receptor source: a human donor with chronic lymphocytic leukemia.

This clone was picked up many times. This rearrangement joins TRBV28 to TRBJ2-7, with D uncertain. This CDR3 has 11 amino acids. Germline V gives CDR1 MDHEN, CDR2 SYDVKM. Trimming shortened V by 2 bases and J by 4 bases, and 3 bases separated the two germline ends. CDR3 DNA sequence: TGTGCCAGCAGTTTACGGTACGAGCAGTACTTC. Its translation: CASSLRYEQYF.

The J gene is TRBJ2-3, the V gene TRBV4-2; 8 bases are a match to TRBD2. The V segment lost 4 bases and the J segment 0 bases; nucleotides outside the gene matches: 9. This CDR3 spans 17 amino acids. Germline CDR1 and CDR2: LGHNA and YNFKEQ. The CDR3 spells CASSRRGGTISTDTQYF. CDR3 in DNA: TGTGCCAGCAGCCGACGGGGGGGGACCATAAGCACAGATACGCAGTATTTT.

This rearrangement joins TRBV9 to TRBJ2-7; TRBD1 matches at 8 bases. V lost 3 bases to trimming and J lost 3 bases; unmatched junction nucleotides: 5. Germline values: CDR1 SGDLS, CDR2 YYNGEE. CDR3 length equals 14 residues. CDR3 bases: TGTGCCAGCAGCGGCGGGACAGGAATCTACGAGCAGTACTTC. Translated, it gives CASSGGTGIYEQYF.

The chain has TRBV18 and TRBJ2-4; D may be TRBD2 (6 bases). Trimming took 3 bases from V and 0 from J, leaving 12 bases between them. Germline CDR1 reads KGHSH; CDR2 reads LQKENI. The CDR3 is 16 residues long. The DNA for the CDR3 is TGTGCCAGCTCACCGACCGGGAGACTAGCCAAAAACATTCAGTACTTC. Its protein is CASSPTGRLAKNIQYF.

This rearrangement joins TRBV9 to TRBJ1-2; 8 bases are a match to TRBD1. CDR3 length: 18 residues. With 0 bases clipped from V and 1 base from J, the junction kept 11 bases outside the gene matches. In germline, CDR1 is SGDLS, CDR2 YYNGEE. The CDR3 nucleotides are TGTGCCAGCAGCGTAGGTCGGCAGGGGGCGATAAGTAACTATGGCTACACCTTC. Translation gives CASSVGRQGAISNYGYTF.

V is TRBV27 and J is TRBJ2-7, with D unresolved. The CDR3 is 11 residues long. The V gene's germline CDR1 is MNHEY and CDR2 SMNVEV (reference sequence). V was shortened by 7 bases and J by 4 bases, with 8 bases between the two germline ends. CDR3 loop: CASNDGYEQYF. The CDR3 region has the DNA TGTGCCAGCAACGACGGTTACGAGCAGTACTTC.

This chain connects TRBV9 to TRBJ1-3; 9 nucleotides agree with TRBD1. Trimming removed 3 bases from V and 8 bases from J; junction bases left unmatched: 6. Germline CDR1 is SGDLS and CDR2 is YYNGEE. This CDR3 is 14 amino acids long. The CDR3 sequence: CASSGGQGIDTIYF. CDR3 DNA sequence: TGTGCCAGCAGCGGGGGACAGGGAATTGACACCATATATTTT.

The chain uses TRBV20-1 and TRBJ1-4, with D unresolved. The CDR3 contains 10 residues. The germline V gene encodes CDR1 DFQATT and CDR2 SNEGSKA (reference sequence). Trimming removed 3 bases at V and 7 bases at J, with 3 bases between. The CDR3 here is CSARFEKLFF. For the CDR3, the DNA is TGCAGTGCTAGGTTTGAAAAACTGTTTTTT.

In this sample, this clone turned up a few times. The CDR3 loop is CASSWEVDIQYF. Written as DNA, the CDR3 is TGTGCCAGCAGCTGGGAGGTAGACATTCAGTACTTC. The chain recombines TRBV2 with TRBJ2-4; D may be TRBD2 (6 bases). Germline CDR1 SNHLY, CDR2 FYNNEI. The CDR3 length is 12 residues. With 6 bases removed from V and 8 bases from J, the gap between germline ends came to 11 bases.

The genes are TRBV19 and TRBJ2-3; either TRBD1 or TRBD2 may fit D (5 bases each). CDR1 LNHDA and CDR2 SQIVND come from the germline V gene (reference sequence). The V and J ends lost 3 bases and 1 base respectively, with 8 bases between them. The CDR3 sequence is 14 residues long. The CDR3 protein is CASSIGTGTDTQYF. The CDR3 coding sequence is TGTGCCAGTAGTATTGGGACGGGCACAGATACGCAGTATTTT.

The CDR3 protein is CSARDQGREFF. The CDR3 DNA reads as TGCAGTGCTAGAGATCAAGGTCGGGAGTTCTTC. The chain uses TRBV20-1 and TRBJ2-1; D gene ambiguous. The CDR3 runs to 11 residues. Germline CDR1 DFQATT, CDR2 SNEGSKA (reference sequence). V was trimmed by 0 bases and J by 14 bases, leaving 11 bases between them.

This chain joins TRBV13 and TRBJ1-2; 7 bases are a match to TRBD1. With V trimmed by 4 bases and J by 5 bases, 4 bases remained unmatched. This CDR3 spans 13 amino acids. The germline CDR1 and CDR2 sequences are PRHDT and FYEKMQ (reference sequence). CDR3 region: CASSSDREYGYTF. The CDR3, as DNA: TGTGCCAGCAGCTCTGACAGGGAATATGGCTACACCTTC.

The table lists this clone with a few counts. The chain has TRBV30 and TRBJ1-5; no definite D call. V lost 2 bases and J 2 bases, leaving 10 bases between the germline ends. The length of the CDR3 is 14 residues. Germline V gene data show CDR1 as GTSNPN and CDR2 as SVGIG (reference sequence). For the CDR3, the DNA is TGTGCCTGGAGTAGGGCGCAGGGCAATCAGCCCCAGCATTTT. Translation: CAWSRAQGNQPQHF.

The chain uses TRBV6-6 and TRBJ1-2; D is uncertain. Germline values: CDR1 MNHNY, CDR2 SVGAGI (reference sequence). The CDR3 loop spans 11 amino acids. V was cut by 5 bases and J by 8 bases, with 9 bases left in between. The CDR3 bases are TGTGCCAGCAGTCTGGTGCGGGGCTACACCTTC. Translating it yields CASSLVRGYTF.

This clone was seen only once. V gene TRBV5-1 combines with J gene TRBJ2-1; TRBD2 matches at 7 bases. In germline, CDR1 is SGHRS, CDR2 YFSETQ. CDR3 length: 16 residues. The V segment lost 2 bases and the J segment 0 bases; nucleotides outside the gene matches: 5. The CDR3 protein is CASSFRERGSYNEQFF. The CDR3 DNA sequence: TGCGCCAGCAGCTTTCGAGAGCGGGGCTCCTACAATGAGCAGTTCTTC. The complete variable domain, with remaining parts taken from reference TRBV5-1 and TRBJ2-1, reads KAGVTQTPRYLIKTRGQQVTLSCSPISGHRSVSWYQQTPGQGLQFLFEYFSETQRNKGNFPGRFSGRQFSNSRSEMNVSTLELGDSALYLCASSFRERGSYNEQFFGPGTRLTVL.

The CDR3 loop is CSVTSGRGETQYF. The CDR3 coding sequence is TGCAGCGTGACTAGCGGGAGAGGTGAGACCCAGTACTTC. The chain links TRBV29-1 to TRBJ2-5; 12 nucleotides match TRBD2. Germline V gives CDR1 SQVTM, CDR2 ANQGSEA. The CDR3 loop spans 13 amino acids. Germline trimming cut 6 bases from V and 5 bases from J; bases unmatched to any gene: 4.

The chain couples TRBV10-2 to TRBJ2-1, with D uncertain. There are 14 residues in the CDR3. Between the trimmed V and J ends, which lost 5 bases and 0 bases, there was a span of 8 bases. Germline V gene data show CDR1 as WSHSY and CDR2 as SAAADI. DNA for the CDR3: TGCGCCAGCAGTCGACCGAGCTCCTACAATGAGCAGTTCTTC. Translation: CASSRPSSYNEQFF.

This clone has a single count. The CDR3 loop is CSVEILASNTEAFF. The CDR3 DNA reads as TGCAGCGTTGAAATTTTGGCATCGAACACTGAAGCTTTCTTT. The chain carries TRBV29-1 and TRBJ1-1; D is ambiguous. Germline V CDR1 and CDR2: SQVTM, ANQGSEA. The CDR3 contains 14 residues. The V end was cut by 2 bases, the J end by 1 base, with 11 bases between.